This T cell receptor beta chain was documented in a study of T-cell memory formation after mild COVID-19. Study observations and caveats: Researchers found some responding clones in pre-infection memory, a sign that cross-reactive memory joined. Mainly CM and EM harbored the contracting CD4+ clones; mainly EMRA harbored the CD8+ ones.

Each CDR3 protein gets one entry after TCRdb re-called the 5' RACE reads with MiXCR. The data hold about 560,000 distinct CDR3 sequences, with about a fifth observed a single time. The V and J ends lost 1 base and 5 bases respectively, with 6 bases between them. The CDR3 covers 13 residues. Germline CDR1 reads LGHNT; CDR2 reads FRNRAP. With regard to this clonotype: The antigen remains unidentified.

This TCR derives from an adult woman who had mild COVID-19 (a few samples of this study predate the infection). Cell type and time point are not known. The rearrangement links TRBV12-5 to TRBJ2-1, with D uncertain. The specimen sequenced was PBMCs or a T cell subset sorted from them (not recorded which). The CDR3 coding sequence is TGTGCTAGTGGTTTGGGCGTTGACAATGAGCAGTTCTTC. It is translated as CASGLGVDNEQFF.